This section outlines one T cell receptor (beta chain) sequence together with its context. Its antigen remains undetermined. No base qualities exist here, and no much larger clone lies one base off it. Looking up the germline V gene yields CDR1 MNHEY and CDR2 SVGAGI. The CDR3 measures 13 amino acids from cysteine to phenylalanine. Only the CDR3 part of the read is kept: 39 bases, read in frame from the first base. The V end gives up 8 bases and the J end 5 bases, leaving 7 bases in the junction not matched to a gene. This entry belongs to a study of T cells after posttransplantation cyclophosphamide (dated by TCRdb to between 2015 and 2016). Study-level background: Using TRB sequencing, the study followed how the T cell repertoire reconstituted after myeloablative bone marrow transplantation in which posttransplantation cyclophosphamide served as GVHD prophylaxis. Public TRB sequences were searched against a database of over 3,600 sequences associated with responses to pathogens, tumor antigens, self-antigens and alloantigens. In 3 patients, up to about 3 additional blood samples taken between 2 and 5.2 years after transplant also underwent TRB sequencing, as did pretransplant blood from several patients. Because TRA and TRB clonality were tightly correlated in 8 or 9 samples, subsequent TCR analyses were focused on TRB only. Antigen receptor sequencing was done on samples from over 30 PTCy-treated patients and from over 15 related bone marrow donors of those patients. TRB sequencing was performed on blood from all 35 or so PTCy patients with 1-year posttransplant specimens. Overall study outcomes, separate from this receptor: Across fewer than 50 patients, recipient CMV seropositivity and CMV reactivation were highly associated with TRB clonality; PTCy diversity was similar to CNI/methotrexate controls. Donor-recipient similarity was low at 1-2 months but increased during the first year, and donor CD8+ memory clones often dominated later blood repertoires. The TRB repertoires of T cells infiltrating skin or GI tract showed only limited overlap with the TRB repertoires of T cells in blood.

TRB sequencing used genomic DNA with the immunoSEQ assay at survey resolution or the hsTCRB kit. Per the authors' processing: The immunoSEQ software was used for initial read processing, and the LymphoSeq R package was used for repertoire analyses. Clonality was computed as 1 minus normalized Shannon entropy, and a Gini coefficient was also calculated for each TRB dataset. Phenotypes of unsorted samples were inferred by mapping TRB sequences from sorted subsets of the recipient or donor onto the same recipient's unsorted samples. The source is immuneACCESS, and TCRdb retained only in-frame sequences with V and J called. Part of the clones is not carried over; for the studies checked, unresolved V genes explain less than half of this, and the remainder is unexplained. That table gives V, J and clone size, and the DNA gave D and trimming. The sample table shows 25,000 or so clones, and more than 75% are seen once. Approximately 6.5% of the sample is in the top ten clones.

PTCy-treated patients came from a prospective multi-institutional clinical trial. Peripheral blood and bone marrow mononuclear cells were isolated by Ficoll-Hypaque density centrifugation and cryopreserved. The V gene is TRBV6-5 and the J gene is TRBJ2-3, and 7 junction bases match TRBD1. The sample was PBMCs. The receptor comes from a woman aged 60-75 years with a blood cancer, CMV-positive, and with a related stem cell donor. The nucleotides are TGTGCCAGCGGGAAGGGGGCAGGAGATACGCAGTATTTT. Translation gives CASGKGAGDTQYF.